A selection of T cell receptor beta chains follows, all from one sample in a study of CD8 T cells in Susac syndrome. TCRdb passed the immunoSEQ multiplex PCR reads through MiXCR, listing each CDR3 protein once. The sample includes around 25,000 distinct CDR3 sequences, over 85% seen only once; the top ten take 0.55% to 0.7%. Sequenced sample: CD8+ T cells from PBMCs. The receptors here all came from a human donor with Susac syndrome. CDR3s include the opening cysteine and the closing phenylalanine or tryptophan. The D gene is left open where the match is weak. Size tells how often a clone was seen (once, few, many) or the class of an expanded clone, and some rows leave it out.

clone_size: NA; v_call: TRBV6-6; j_call: TRBJ2-7; d_call: NA; cdr3_nt: TGTGCCAGCAGTTACTCGAGCCAGTACGAGCAGTACTTC; cdr3_aa: CASSYSSQYEQYF
clone_size: NA; v_call: TRBV5-1; j_call: TRBJ2-3; d_call: NA; cdr3_nt: TGCGCCAGCCGGACTCTCTTCACAGATACGCAGTATTTT; cdr3_aa: CASRTLFTDTQYF
clone_size: NA; v_call: TRBV19; j_call: TRBJ2-5; d_call: NA; cdr3_nt: TGTGCCAGTAGTATCCGACAGAACCAGTACCAAGAGACCCAGTACTTC; cdr3_aa: CASSIRQNQYQETQYF
clone_size: NA; v_call: TRBV6-6; j_call: TRBJ1-2; d_call: NA; cdr3_nt: TGTGCCAGCCTTACTTCGTCCCCATCCTATGGCTACACCTTC; cdr3_aa: CASLTSSPSYGYTF
clone_size: few; v_call: TRBV27; j_call: TRBJ2-7; d_call: NA; cdr3_nt: TGTGCCAGCAGTTTAGGGCGCTCCTACGAGCAGTACTTC; cdr3_aa: CASSLGRSYEQYF
clone_size: NA; v_call: TRBV18; j_call: TRBJ2-7; d_call: NA; cdr3_nt: TGTGCCAGCTCACCCACCTTAGGGAACTCCTACGAGCAGTACTTC; cdr3_aa: CASSPTLGNSYEQYF
clone_size: NA; v_call: TRBV28; j_call: TRBJ2-2; d_call: NA; cdr3_nt: TGTGCCAGCAGTGACAACAGTAACACCGGGGAGCTGTTTTTT; cdr3_aa: CASSDNSNTGELFF
clone_size: NA; v_call: TRBV9; j_call: TRBJ1-2; d_call: NA; cdr3_nt: TGTGCCAGCAGCCGAGCAGGGGCTTCAAACTATGGCTACACCTTC; cdr3_aa: CASSRAGASNYGYTF
clone_size: NA; v_call: TRBV28; j_call: TRBJ1-5; d_call: TRBD1; cdr3_nt: TGTGCCAGCACCGAACGACAGGGGAATCAGCCCCAGCATTTT; cdr3_aa: CASTERQGNQPQHF
clone_size: NA; v_call: TRBV28; j_call: TRBJ2-7; d_call: NA; cdr3_nt: TGTGCCAGCAGTTTAGGGCAGGCGAGCTCCTACGAGCAGTACTTC; cdr3_aa: CASSLGQASSYEQYF
clone_size: once; v_call: TRBV4-3; j_call: TRBJ2-1; d_call: TRBD1; cdr3_nt: TGCGCCAGCAGCCAGGCCGGGACAGGGGGTTATGAGCAGTTCTTC; cdr3_aa: CASSQAGTGGYEQFF
clone_size: NA; v_call: TRBV28; j_call: TRBJ1-1; d_call: NA; cdr3_nt: TGTGCCAGCAGTTTATTATACGGGGGAGGGGAAGCTTTCTTT; cdr3_aa: CASSLLYGGGEAFF
clone_size: NA; v_call: TRBV27; j_call: TRBJ1-2; d_call: NA; cdr3_nt: TGTGCCAGCAGTTTAGTCCTGGGGTATGGCTACACCTTC; cdr3_aa: CASSLVLGYGYTF
clone_size: NA; v_call: TRBV27; j_call: TRBJ2-3; d_call: TRBD2; cdr3_nt: TGTGCCAGCAGCCGGATACTAGCGGGGGGGTTAAGCACAGATACGCAGTATTTT; cdr3_aa: CASSRILAGGLSTDTQYF
clone_size: NA; v_call: TRBV27; j_call: TRBJ1-2; d_call: NA; cdr3_nt: TGTGCCAGCAGTTTGACAGGACGCTATGGCTACACCTTC; cdr3_aa: CASSLTGRYGYTF
clone_size: once; v_call: TRBV6-2/TRBV6-3; j_call: TRBJ1-6; d_call: NA; cdr3_nt: TGTGCCAGCGGGCGAGAGGAGGGAAAGAATTCACCCCTCCACTTT; cdr3_aa: CASGREEGKNSPLHF
clone_size: NA; v_call: TRBV5-6; j_call: TRBJ2-2; d_call: TRBD1; cdr3_nt: TGTGCCAGCAGCTTAACAAGGGACAGCAACACCGGGGAGCTGTTTTTT; cdr3_aa: CASSLTRDSNTGELFF
clone_size: NA; v_call: TRBV6-2/TRBV6-3; j_call: TRBJ2-2; d_call: NA; cdr3_nt: TGTGCCAGCACAGGCTACGGGGGGCTTTTCCCCGGGGAGCTGTTTTTT; cdr3_aa: CASTGYGGLFPGELFF
clone_size: once; v_call: TRBV28; j_call: TRBJ2-7; d_call: TRBD1; cdr3_nt: TGTGCCAGCAGCCCCGGGACAGGAGAATACGAGCAGTACTTC; cdr3_aa: CASSPGTGEYEQYF
clone_size: NA; v_call: TRBV10-3; j_call: TRBJ1-1; d_call: TRBD1; cdr3_nt: TGTGCCATTAGGGGGCTGGACACTGAAGCTTTCTTT; cdr3_aa: CAIRGLDTEAFF
clone_size: NA; v_call: TRBV3-1; j_call: TRBJ1-1; d_call: NA; cdr3_nt: TGTGCCAGCAGTTTGGCTCCTGGGGGGAACACTGAAGCTTTCTTT; cdr3_aa: CASSLAPGGNTEAFF
clone_size: once; v_call: TRBV14; j_call: TRBJ2-7; d_call: TRBD1; cdr3_nt: TGTGCCAGCAGCCAAACGGGGTGGGACAGGACCTACGAGCAGTACTTC; cdr3_aa: CASSQTGWDRTYEQYF
clone_size: NA; v_call: TRBV9; j_call: TRBJ2-2; d_call: NA; cdr3_nt: TGTGCCAGCAGCCCCTACGGGACGTCCGGGGAGCTGTTTTTT; cdr3_aa: CASSPYGTSGELFF
clone_size: NA; v_call: TRBV2; j_call: TRBJ2-3; d_call: NA; cdr3_nt: TGTGCCAGCAGTGAAGGATCTAGGACAGATACGCAGTATTTT; cdr3_aa: CASSEGSRTDTQYF
clone_size: NA; v_call: TRBV28; j_call: TRBJ2-5; d_call: TRBD2; cdr3_nt: TGTGCCAGCAGTTTGGTTCTAGCGGGGGACTTGAAAGAGACCCAGTACTTC; cdr3_aa: CASSLVLAGDLKETQYF
clone_size: NA; v_call: TRBV9; j_call: TRBJ2-1; d_call: NA; cdr3_nt: TGTGCCAGCAGCGATAACCGGGACACCCCCAGAAATGAGCAGTTCTTC; cdr3_aa: CASSDNRDTPRNEQFF
clone_size: NA; v_call: TRBV9; j_call: TRBJ1-2; d_call: TRBD1; cdr3_nt: TGTGCCAGCAGCGAAGGACAGGGGCTCTATGGCTACACCTTC; cdr3_aa: CASSEGQGLYGYTF
clone_size: NA; v_call: TRBV6-5; j_call: TRBJ2-7; d_call: NA; cdr3_nt: TGTGCCAGCAGTTACGTAGAGGGGTACGAGCAGTACTTC; cdr3_aa: CASSYVEGYEQYF
clone_size: NA; v_call: TRBV5-6; j_call: TRBJ1-1; d_call: NA; cdr3_nt: TGTGCCAGCAGATTGGACACTGAAGCTTTCTTT; cdr3_aa: CASRLDTEAFF
clone_size: NA; v_call: TRBV24-1; j_call: TRBJ2-3; d_call: NA; cdr3_nt: TGTGCCACCAGTGATTCGGACAACACAGATACGCAGTATTTT; cdr3_aa: CATSDSDNTDTQYF
clone_size: NA; v_call: TRBV20-1; j_call: TRBJ1-1; d_call: NA; cdr3_nt: TGCAGTGCTAGGCAGGAGGGTGTCGGATTCAGCACTGAAGCTTTCTTT; cdr3_aa: CSARQEGVGFSTEAFF
clone_size: once; v_call: TRBV2; j_call: TRBJ2-1; d_call: NA; cdr3_nt: TGTGCCAGCAGTGAAGAGGCGGGGCGGTCCGTTGGGAATGAGCAGTTCTTC; cdr3_aa: CASSEEAGRSVGNEQFF
clone_size: NA; v_call: TRBV24-1; j_call: TRBJ2-7; d_call: TRBD1; cdr3_nt: TGTGCCACAGAAGGGGGCTCCGACTCCTACGAGCAGTACTTC; cdr3_aa: CATEGGSDSYEQYF
clone_size: NA; v_call: TRBV7-6; j_call: TRBJ2-1; d_call: NA; cdr3_nt: TGTGCCAGCAGCTTAGGTGTTGAGCAGTTCTTC; cdr3_aa: CASSLGVEQFF
clone_size: once; v_call: TRBV6-5; j_call: TRBJ2-3; d_call: NA; cdr3_nt: TGTGCCAGCAGTTACATTTCTAGCACAGATACGCAGTATTTT; cdr3_aa: CASSYISSTDTQYF
clone_size: NA; v_call: TRBV18; j_call: TRBJ1-1; d_call: TRBD1; cdr3_nt: TGTGCCAGCTCACCCAAGACAGGGGGCATAAACACTGAAGCTTTCTTT; cdr3_aa: CASSPKTGGINTEAFF
clone_size: NA; v_call: TRBV2; j_call: TRBJ2-2; d_call: NA; cdr3_nt: TGTGCCAGCAGTGAAGCATGGGGGGAGCTGTTTTTT; cdr3_aa: CASSEAWGELFF
clone_size: NA; v_call: TRBV19; j_call: TRBJ2-7; d_call: TRBD1; cdr3_nt: TGTGCCAGTAGTGCGACAGGGAACTCCTACGAGCAGTACTTC; cdr3_aa: CASSATGNSYEQYF
clone_size: NA; v_call: TRBV6-5; j_call: TRBJ2-7; d_call: TRBD1; cdr3_nt: TGTGCCAGCAGTTTCTCCGGGACAGGGGTAACCTACGAGCAGTACTTC; cdr3_aa: CASSFSGTGVTYEQYF
clone_size: NA; v_call: TRBV11-2; j_call: TRBJ2-7; d_call: NA; cdr3_nt: TGTGCCAGCAGCTTCCCCTGGGCAAGCTCCTACGAGCAGTACTTC; cdr3_aa: CASSFPWASSYEQYF
clone_size: NA; v_call: TRBV30; j_call: TRBJ2-5; d_call: NA; cdr3_nt: TGTGCCTGGAGTCGGTTCCAAGAGACCCAGTACTTC; cdr3_aa: CAWSRFQETQYF
clone_size: NA; v_call: TRBV7-6; j_call: TRBJ2-7; d_call: NA; cdr3_nt: TGTGCCAGCAGCCCCGGGACCTACGAGCAGTACTTC; cdr3_aa: CASSPGTYEQYF
clone_size: NA; v_call: TRBV5-4; j_call: TRBJ2-3; d_call: NA; cdr3_nt: TGTGCCAGCAGCTATGATGGGGGCACAGATACGCAGTATTTT; cdr3_aa: CASSYDGGTDTQYF
clone_size: once; v_call: TRBV11-3; j_call: TRBJ2-1; d_call: NA; cdr3_nt: TGTGCCAGCAGCCCCGACAGAGGCTACAATGAGCAGTTCTTC; cdr3_aa: CASSPDRGYNEQFF
clone_size: NA; v_call: TRBV4-2; j_call: TRBJ2-7; d_call: NA; cdr3_nt: TGTGCCAGCAGCCTCGGGGACTCCTACGAGCAGGACTTC; cdr3_aa: CASSLGDSYEQDF
clone_size: NA; v_call: TRBV12-3/TRBV12-4; j_call: TRBJ2-3; d_call: TRBD2; cdr3_nt: TGTGCCAGCAGAGCGGGGTCGGTCACAGATACGCAGTATTTT; cdr3_aa: CASRAGSVTDTQYF
clone_size: NA; v_call: TRBV27; j_call: TRBJ2-1; d_call: NA; cdr3_nt: TGTGCCAGCAGTTTACGAGATAATGAGCAGTTCTTC; cdr3_aa: CASSLRDNEQFF
clone_size: NA; v_call: TRBV28; j_call: TRBJ2-1; d_call: TRBD1; cdr3_nt: TGTGCCAGCAGTGGGACAGATTCCTACAATGAGCAGTTCTTC; cdr3_aa: CASSGTDSYNEQFF
clone_size: NA; v_call: TRBV28; j_call: TRBJ2-7; d_call: NA; cdr3_nt: TGTGCCAGCAGTTTAATGGGGCAGGGCCACGAGCAGTACTTC; cdr3_aa: CASSLMGQGHEQYF
clone_size: NA; v_call: TRBV6-2/TRBV6-3; j_call: TRBJ2-7; d_call: TRBD1; cdr3_nt: TGTGCCAGCAGCCTCACTTTACCCGACAGGGTGACCTACGAGCAGTACTTC; cdr3_aa: CASSLTLPDRVTYEQYF
clone_size: NA; v_call: TRBV6-4; j_call: TRBJ1-2; d_call: TRBD1; cdr3_nt: TGTGCCAGCAGTGACTCGTATCAGGACAGGGCGGTGGGCTATGGCTACACCTTC; cdr3_aa: CASSDSYQDRAVGYGYTF
clone_size: once; v_call: TRBV28; j_call: TRBJ2-2; d_call: NA; cdr3_nt: TGTGCCAGCAGTTTCTTTACCGGGGAGCTGTTTTTT; cdr3_aa: CASSFFTGELFF
clone_size: NA; v_call: TRBV7-9; j_call: TRBJ1-1; d_call: NA; cdr3_nt: TGTGCCAGCAGTGTGGGGGCGACGAACACTGAAGCTTTCTTT; cdr3_aa: CASSVGATNTEAFF